The rows below give T cell receptor beta chains drawn from one sample of a study of CD8+ T cells in alopecia areata. Profiled with immunoSEQ multiplex PCR; TCRdb holds only in-frame clones, not every one. The repertoire includes about 8,900 clones, 67% of them detected once, and 13% to 15% sits in the top ten. The sequencing input was skin. The receptors derive from a human donor with alopecia areata. Both conserved end residues are part of each CDR3. Each record gives: D gene, J gene, V gene, clone size, CDR3 protein, CDR3 DNA. D genes are given only for firm matches. Clone size, where shown, is once, few, many, or a class for clones that have expanded.

.	TRBJ1-1	TRBV9	.	CASTEWDNRGNTEAFF	TGTGCCAGCACCGAGTGGGACAATAGGGGGAACACTGAAGCTTTCTTT
.	TRBJ2-7	TRBV5-4	few	CASSLGKTYEQYF	TGTGCCAGCAGCTTGGGGAAAACCTACGAGCAGTACTTC
.	TRBJ2-3	TRBV7-2	.	CASSLAALFTDTQYF	TGTGCCAGCAGCTTAGCGGCACTCTTCACAGATACGCAGTATTTT
.	TRBJ2-2	TRBV7-2	.	CASSLEIATGELFF	TGTGCCAGCAGCTTAGAAATTGCCACCGGGGAGCTGTTTTTT
TRBD1	TRBJ1-2	TRBV4-3	.	CASSPGQGSYGYTF	TGCGCCAGCAGCCCCGGACAGGGTTCCTATGGCTACACCTTC
TRBD2	TRBJ2-1	TRBV15	.	CATSRGTSIQNEQFF	TGTGCCACCAGCAGAGGGACTAGCATACAAAATGAGCAGTTCTTC
.	TRBJ2-5	TRBV6-1	.	CASSGENHQETQYF	TGTGCCAGCAGTGGGGAGAACCACCAAGAGACCCAGTACTTC
.	TRBJ1-2	TRBV6-5	few	CASSYTIRPPVGGYTF	TGTGCCAGCAGTTACACCATCCGGCCACCTGTGGGTGGCTACACCTTC
.	TRBJ2-7	TRBV5-1	.	CASSSTLEEQYF	TGCGCCAGCAGCTCCACCCTAGAGGAGCAGTACTTC
TRBD1	TRBJ1-5	TRBV28	.	CASSIYRGSNQPQHF	TGTGCCAGCAGTATCTACAGGGGAAGCAATCAGCCCCAGCATTTT
TRBD1	TRBJ2-3	TRBV18	.	CASSPRTGHSSTDTQYF	TGTGCCAGCTCACCAAGGACAGGGCACTCTAGCACAGATACGCAGTATTTT
.	TRBJ1-2	TRBV11-2	.	CASSSQGILYYGYTF	TGTGCCAGCAGCTCCCAGGGAATACTATATTATGGCTACACCTTC
.	TRBJ2-2	TRBV28	few	CASSFADGVTGELFF	TGTGCCAGCAGTTTTGCGGACGGAGTCACCGGGGAGCTGTTTTTT
.	TRBJ2-3	TRBV28	few	CASSRSDRSDTQYF	TGTGCCAGCAGCCGCTCAGACAGATCAGATACGCAGTATTTT
.	TRBJ2-1	TRBV13	.	CASSRGRPSYNEQFF	TGTGCCAGCAGCCGCGGGCGGCCCTCCTACAATGAGCAGTTCTTC
.	TRBJ1-6	TRBV18	.	CASSGDRNSPLHF	TGTGCCAGCTCAGGGGATAGAAATTCACCCCTCCACTTT
.	TRBJ2-2	TRBV4-2	.	CASTRTGTNTGELFF	TGTGCCAGCACACGCACGGGGACGAACACCGGAGAGCTGTTTTTT
.	TRBJ1-2	TRBV2	.	CASRADRRANYGYTF	TGTGCCAGCAGGGCCGACAGGCGAGCTAACTATGGCTACACCTTC
.	TRBJ2-7	TRBV27	few	CASSPPGASSYEQYF	TGTGCCAGCAGCCCCCCGGGCGCCTCATCCTACGAGCAGTACTTC
TRBD1	TRBJ2-5	TRBV27	.	CASIDMTGPQETQYF	TGTGCCAGCATCGATATGACAGGGCCCCAAGAGACCCAGTACTTC
.	TRBJ2-1	TRBV7-7	.	CASSLEGGNEQFF	TGTGCTAGCAGCTTAGAGGGGGGCAATGAGCAGTTCTTC
.	TRBJ2-5	TRBV7-7	.	CASSLGLQETQYF	TGTGCCAGCAGCCTGGGACTTCAAGAGACCCAGTACTTC
.	TRBJ2-5	TRBV21-1	.	CASSKLGFPGPIQETQYF	TGTGCCAGCAGCAAATTGGGATTTCCGGGACCGATACAAGAGACCCAGTACTTC
TRBD1	TRBJ1-2	TRBV11-3	once	CASSFRDRGALPIPNYGYTF	TGTGCCAGCAGCTTCCGGGACAGGGGGGCTTTGCCGATACCTAACTATGGCTACACCTTC
TRBD1	TRBJ1-6	TRBV7-2	.	CASSPRQGNSPLHF	TGTGCCAGCAGTCCCCGACAGGGGAATTCACCCCTCCACTTT
.	TRBJ1-1	TRBV25-1	.	CASSEWRGTEAFF	TGTGCCAGCAGTGAATGGAGAGGAACTGAAGCTTTCTTT
.	TRBJ2-1	TRBV29-1	.	CSARDLGEQFF	TGCAGCGCCAGAGACCTCGGGGAGCAGTTCTTC
TRBD2	TRBJ2-3	TRBV10-1	.	CASSDRGGKRATDTQYF	TGCGCCAGCAGTGACCGGGGAGGGAAGCGGGCCACAGATACGCAGTATTTT
.	TRBJ2-7	TRBV6-6	few	CASSYRVSYEQYF	TGTGCCAGCAGTTACAGGGTCTCCTACGAGCAGTACTTC
.	TRBJ1-5	TRBV9	.	CASSAGQRDQPQHF	TGTGCCAGCAGCGCCGGACAAAGGGATCAGCCCCAGCATTTT
.	TRBJ1-4	TRBV7-6	medium-sized	CASSLDSFATNEKLFF	TGTGCCAGCAGCCTCGACAGCTTTGCAACTAATGAAAAACTGTTTTTT
.	TRBJ1-2	TRBV6-1	.	CASSEDLRPNLLGYTF	TGTGCCAGCAGTGAAGATCTCCGGCCTAACCTTCTGGGCTACACCTTC
TRBD2	TRBJ2-1	TRBV7-9	.	CASSRGLAGVDEQFF	TGTGCCAGCAGCCGGGGGCTAGCGGGAGTGGATGAGCAGTTCTTC
.	TRBJ2-5	TRBV10-2	.	CASREASQETQYF	TGCGCCAGCAGAGAAGCGAGTCAAGAGACCCAGTACTTC
.	TRBJ2-1	TRBV6-5	.	CASSSPGASGNEQFF	TGTGCCAGCAGTTCCCCCGGGGCGTCGGGAAATGAGCAGTTCTTC
TRBD1	TRBJ1-1	TRBV10-3	.	CAISERTGRGTEAFF	TGTGCCATCAGTGAGCGGACAGGTAGGGGCACTGAAGCTTTCTTT
.	TRBJ2-5	TRBV28	.	CASRWDTGRETQYF	TGTGCCAGCAGATGGGACACAGGGCGGGAGACCCAGTACTTC
.	TRBJ1-1	TRBV5-6	.	CASSLDSFEAFF	TGTGCCAGCAGCTTGGATTCCTTTGAAGCTTTCTTT
TRBD2	TRBJ2-5	TRBV6-6	.	CASRGEGKKTQYF	TGTGCCAGCAGAGGGGAGGGCAAGAAGACCCAGTACTTC
TRBD1	TRBJ1-2	TRBV28	.	CASGRGQGVTYGYTF	TGTGCCAGCGGACGGGGACAGGGAGTCACCTATGGCTACACCTTC
TRBD2	TRBJ2-3	TRBV5-1	.	CASRGLASDTQYF	TGCGCCAGCAGGGGACTAGCTAGCGATACGCAGTATTTT
.	TRBJ2-5	TRBV7-3	few	CASSGGPGLPQYF	TGTGCCAGCAGCGGCGGACCGGGCCTACCCCAGTACTTC
.	TRBJ1-5	TRBV28	.	CASSPSSRNQPQHF	TGTGCCAGCAGCCCCTCTTCCAGGAATCAGCCCCAGCATTTT
.	TRBJ2-3	TRBV7-2	.	CASSSRGQTDTQYF	TGTGCCAGCAGCTCGCGGGGACAGACAGATACGCAGTATTTT
.	TRBJ2-1	TRBV28	.	CASSLCEGIHNEQFF	TGTGCCAGCAGTTTATGCGAAGGAATCCACAATGAGCAGTTCTTC
TRBD1	TRBJ2-1	TRBV18	.	CASSPETWTGGPHNEQFF	TGTGCCAGCTCACCGGAAACTTGGACAGGGGGCCCCCACAATGAGCAGTTCTTC
TRBD2	TRBJ2-1	TRBV4-2	.	CASSQVGYASGAYNEQFF	TGTGCCAGCAGCCAAGTTGGGTACGCTAGCGGGGCCTACAATGAGCAGTTCTTC
.	TRBJ2-3	TRBV7-2	.	CASQGGGGLITDTQYF	TGTGCCAGCCAAGGGGGGGGAGGGCTTATCACAGATACGCAGTATTTT
TRBD2	TRBJ2-7	TRBV5-6	.	CASSPGLAGRYEQYF	TGTGCCAGCAGCCCCGGACTAGCGGGGCGTTACGAGCAGTACTTC
.	TRBJ1-5	TRBV18	.	CASSPVSPGGGNQPQHF	TGTGCCAGCTCACCAGTTTCGCCCGGAGGTGGCAATCAGCCCCAGCATTTT
.	TRBJ1-5	TRBV6-6	.	CASSYSTRLARHF	TGTGCCAGCAGTTACTCGACCCGTTTGGCCCGGCATTTT